This TCR beta chain came from a study of T-cell memory formation after mild COVID-19. The V gene lost 3 bases and the J gene lost 4 bases, with 9 bases spanning the gap. The CDR3 loop spans 13 amino acids. TCRdb independently ran MiXCR on the 5' RACE reads; one entry per CDR3 protein. The table shows a few hundred thousand distinct CDR3 sequences, with roughly 21% occurring only once. The chain carries TRBV12-3 or TRBV12-4 and TRBJ2-5, with D unresolved. Sequenced: PBMCs or a T cell subset sorted from them (not recorded which). This sequence originates from an adult woman who had mild COVID-19 (a few samples of this study predate the infection). Cell type and time point are not known. CDR3 DNA sequence: TGTGCCAGCAGTTTCATTCCTCGAGAGACCCAGTACTTC. It is translated as CASSFIPRETQYF.